The clone carrying this T cell receptor beta chain has more than one count but fewer than ten. The data are from a study of blood T cells in healthy people across ages. CDR3 length: 16 amino acids. Germline V gene data show CDR1 as MNHEY and CDR2 as SVGEGT. With 0 bases removed from V and 3 bases from J, the gap between germline ends came to 12 bases. Drawing of peripheral blood yielded roughly 9.3 milliliters from each donor. A second PCR of roughly 7 to 11 cycles used a sample-barcoded 5' primer and a J-beta primer mix. MiXCR was run by TCRdb on the 5' RACE reads, yielding one entry per CDR3 protein. The table records around 710,000 distinct CDR3 sequences, more than 40% of them present only once.

The chain carries TRBV6-2 or TRBV6-3 and TRBJ1-5, with D hard to call. The sample was blood. This sequence originates from a woman aged 60 to 75 in good health. In DNA form, the CDR3 reads TGTGCCAGCAGTTACTCTAGAGGCAGCACCAATCAGCCCCAGCATTTT. Amino acids: CASSYSRGSTNQPQHF.